The 25 T cell receptor beta chains in this list originate from one sample, sequenced in a study of blood T cells in healthy people across ages. Next came a second PCR, run for about 6 to 11 cycles, which used a sample-barcoded 5' primer along with a J-beta primer mix. TCRdb re-called the 5' RACE reads through MiXCR, storing one row per CDR3 protein. The table lists fewer than 2 million distinct CDR3 sequences, approximately 39% of them singletons. The sequencing sample was made of blood. Receptors originate from a human donor in good health.

There are a few counts of this clonotype. The CDR3 coding sequence is TGTGCCAGCAAACGGGGCCCCCACGAGCAGTACTTC. Its translation: CASKRGPHEQYF. The chain combines TRBV25-1 with TRBJ2-7, with D perhaps being TRBD1 or TRBD2 (5 bases each). The CDR3 is 12 residues long. Trimming stripped 7 bases from V and 5 bases from J, with 12 bases between. CDR1 and CDR2 from the germline V gene are MGHDK and SYGVNS.

Comment on this clonotype: A read error may account for a junction end that differs from germline. The J gene is TRBJ2-1, the V gene TRBV6-5, with 9 bases identical to TRBD1. CDR3 length equals 15 residues. Germline V gives CDR1 MNHEY, CDR2 SVGAGI. CDR3 protein: CASSYSGTGWNEQCF. CDR3 DNA sequence: TGTGCCAGCAGTTACTCGGGGACAGGGTGGAATGAGCAGTGCTTC.

There are a few counts of this clonotype. The chain links TRBV5-1 to TRBJ2-4, with 10 nucleotides matching TRBD1. With the DNA end fitting TRBJ2-7 better, the J assignment may be wrong. Germline CDR1 SGHRS, CDR2 YFSETQ. This CDR3 region has 14 residues. The CDR3 loop is CASTRDRGAYEQYF. In DNA form, the CDR3 reads TGCGCCAGCACGCGGGACAGGGGAGCCTACGAGCAGTACTTC.

CDR3 DNA: TGTGCCAGCAGCCTTCCCCCTAACAGGGTGGCCACTGAAGCTTTCTTT. Translation: CASSLPPNRVATEAFF. The chain has TRBV7-2 and TRBJ1-1, with D possibly TRBD1 on 6 matching bases. The CDR3 contains 16 residues. Germline lookup yields CDR1 SGHTA and CDR2 FQGNSA. V gave up 5 bases and J gave up 4 bases, with 20 bases separating them.

The rearrangement links TRBV19 to TRBJ1-5; D remains unclear. The CDR3 length is 14 residues. V gave up 7 bases and J gave up 0 bases, with 10 bases separating them. The germline V gene encodes CDR1 LNHDA and CDR2 SQIVND (reference sequence). Written as DNA, the CDR3 is TGTGCCAGTACCATTTACAGTAGCAATCAGCCCCAGCATTTT. It specifies CASTIYSSNQPQHF.

The CDR3 region has the DNA TGTGCCAGCAGCTTATACGGGCCGGGGGCGCCCTATGGCTACACCTTC. It is translated as CASSLYGPGAPYGYTF. This rearrangement joins TRBV7-2 to TRBJ1-2, with a possible D match to TRBD1 (6 bases). Germline CDR1 and CDR2: SGHTA and FQGNSA. V shed 2 bases and J shed 4 bases, with 17 bases lying between them. The length of the CDR3 is 16 residues.

This clonotype occurred a few times. The chain joins TRBV6-2 or TRBV6-3 to TRBJ2-1; D uncertain. From germline, CDR1 is MNHEY and CDR2 SVGEGT. The V end lost 5 bases, the J end lost 3 bases, and 14 bases lay between the germline ends. The CDR3 spans 15 residues. The CDR3 nucleotides are TGTGCCAGCAGTGAGTTTCCCCCTAACTACAATGAGCAGTTCTTC. Its protein product is CASSEFPPNYNEQFF.

This chain links TRBV3-1 with TRBJ1-1; D is undetermined. This CDR3 has 17 residues. Looked up from germline, CDR1 is LGHDT and CDR2 is YNNKEL (reference sequence). The V gene lost 0 bases and the J gene lost 6 bases, with 20 bases spanning the gap. CDR3 sequence (DNA): TGTGCCAGCAGCCAAGAGGCCCTCCAGCCGCGCCCCTCTGAAGCTTTCTTT. It specifies CASSQEALQPRPSEAFF.

V and J are TRBV5-1 and TRBJ2-7, with a weak D call TRBD1 (6 bases). The CDR3 runs 15 residues. Between the trimmed V and J ends, which lost 4 bases and 0 bases, there was a span of 14 bases. Germline assignment: CDR1 SGHRS and CDR2 YFSETQ. CDR3 residues: CASSKAWDTSYEQYF. CDR3 nucleotides: TGCGCCAGCAGCAAGGCGTGGGACACCTCCTACGAGCAGTACTTC.

This chain uses TRBV4-3 with TRBJ1-5; D call uncertain. Per germline, CDR1 LGHNA and CDR2 YSLEER. The CDR3 has 15 amino acids. V lost 1 base to trimming and J lost 6 bases, with 13 bases between them. This chain's CDR3 is CASSQVHPMGQPQHF. CDR3 nucleotides: TGCGCCAGCAGCCAAGTTCATCCGATGGGTCAGCCCCAGCATTTT.

Note on this clonotype: An end of the junction differs from the germline gene, which may be a read error. This rearrangement joins TRBV6-5 to TRBJ2-7; the D is unclear. The CDR3 totals 13 residues. Germline V gene lookup returns CDR1 MNHEY and CDR2 SVGAGI. This CDR3 is CACSPPGLYEQYF. CDR3 DNA: TGTGCCTGCAGCCCCCCGGGCCTATACGAGCAGTACTTC.

This clonotype was recorded a few times. The gene calls are TRBV7-2 and TRBJ2-4; D possibly corresponds to TRBD2 (6 bases). TRBJ2-5 matches the DNA end more closely, so the J call is doubtful. The CDR3 is made up of 13 amino acids. Germline V lookup: CDR1 SGHTA, CDR2 FQGNSA. CDR3 sequence (DNA): TGTGCCAGCAGCGAGGGACTTCGAGAGACCCAGTACTTC. Its translation is CASSEGLRETQYF.

This clonotype appeared a few times. V and J are TRBV27 and TRBJ1-5; weak D call: TRBD1 (5 bases). Germline V gene lookup returns CDR1 MNHEY and CDR2 SMNVEV (reference sequence). This CDR3 is 13 amino acids long. V was cut by 4 bases and J by 7 bases, with 11 bases left in between. The CDR3, as DNA: TGTGCCAGCAGTTACGGCTGGACACAGCCCCAGCATTTT. Encoded protein: CASSYGWTQPQHF.

The chain is built from TRBV20-1 and TRBJ1-2, with D possibly being TRBD1 (5 bases). CDR3 length equals 12 residues. V was trimmed by 4 bases and J by 4 bases, leaving 10 bases between them. The germline CDR1 and CDR2 sequences are DFQATT and SNEGSKA (reference sequence). This chain's CDR3 is CSAKDIGYGYTF. The CDR3 DNA follows: TGCAGTGCTAAGGACATTGGCTATGGCTACACCTTC.

This rearrangement joins TRBV28 to TRBJ2-4, with TRBD2 as a possible D gene (5 bases). The J call may be in error: the DNA end matches TRBJ2-7 better. From germline, CDR1 is MDHEN and CDR2 SYDVKM. The length of the CDR3 is 15 residues. The CDR3 DNA sequence: TGTGCCAGCAGTTTTACCCCCTTATCGGACTGCGAGCAGTACTTC. It encodes CASSFTPLSDCEQYF.

The genes are TRBV10-3 and TRBJ2-4; possible D gene TRBD1, 6 bases. The tail of the sequence fits TRBJ2-7 better, so the J call may be wrong. CDR3 length: 13 amino acids. Germline V CDR1 and CDR2: ENHRY, SYGVKD. In nucleotides, the CDR3 is TGTGCCATCAAAGAGGACAGAACCCACGAGCAGTACTTC. Amino acid sequence: CAIKEDRTHEQYF.

The chain recombines TRBV5-6 with TRBJ2-7; TRBD1 matches at 8 bases. CDR1 and CDR2 from the germline V gene are SGHDT and YYEEEE. The CDR3 loop spans 14 amino acids. V dropped 4 bases and J dropped 6; count of bases not matched to a gene: 9. The CDR3 DNA sequence: TGTGCCAGCAGCATAGGGACAGGTCGGAGCGAGCAGTACTTC. It encodes CASSIGTGRSEQYF.

The chain uses TRBV6-1 and TRBJ2-4, with D possibly TRBD1 on 5 matching bases. Matching the DNA end better, TRBJ2-7 makes the J call doubtful. Germline CDR1 and CDR2: MNHNS and SASEGT. The CDR3 loop spans 17 amino acids. This CDR3 reads CASSPGLDILTAYEQYF. CDR3 bases: TGTGCCAGCAGCCCCGGCCTGGACATCCTCACAGCCTACGAGCAGTACTTC.

A single count supports this clonotype. The chain carries TRBV7-2 and TRBJ2-3, with 11 positions matching TRBD2. The V gene's germline CDR1 is SGHTA and CDR2 FQGNSA. V was clipped by 6 bases and J by 4 bases; unmatched bases: 9. This CDR3 comprises 16 residues. CDR3 coding DNA: TGTGCCAGCAGTAAAAGACTAGCGGGGCGGGCAGATACGCAGTATTTT. Amino acid sequence: CASSKRLAGRADTQYF.

The J gene is TRBJ2-6, the V gene TRBV29-1; unclear D gene. Germline V lookup: CDR1 SQVTM, CDR2 ANQGSEA. Trimming shortened V by 4 bases and J by 0 bases, and 10 bases separated the two germline ends. The CDR3 spans 15 residues. In nucleotides, the CDR3 is TGCAGCGTTGGGTTCATAGGCTCTGGGGCCAACGTCCTGACTTTC. Its protein product is CSVGFIGSGANVLTF.

This clonotype was recorded many times. V usage is TRBV29-1 and J usage is TRBJ2-1; D possibly corresponds to TRBD2 (6 bases). The CDR3 contains 15 residues. Trimming stripped 2 bases from V and 3 bases from J, with 14 bases between. The germline V gene encodes CDR1 SQVTM and CDR2 ANQGSEA. CDR3 in DNA: TGCAGCGTTGAATGGCGGGAAGGAGGCTACAATGAGCAGTTCTTC. It is translated as CSVEWREGGYNEQFF.

The chain recombines TRBV6-6 with TRBJ2-2; D uncertain. Deletions cut 6 bases from V and 0 bases from J, with 8 bases between. This CDR3 has 14 residues. Germline CDR1 and CDR2: MNHNY and SVGAGI (reference sequence). For the CDR3, the DNA is TGTGCCAGCAGGCGGTCTTCGAACACCGGGGAGCTGTTTTTT. Translating gives CASRRSSNTGELFF.

The gene calls are TRBV7-2 and TRBJ1-1, with a possible D match to TRBD1 (6 bases). The CDR3 is 15 amino acids. The V gene's germline CDR1 is SGHTA and CDR2 FQGNSA. Trimming cost V 5 bases and J 8 bases, with 21 bases left between them. The CDR3 nucleotides read TGTGCCAGCAGCCCTCGGCCGGACAGCTACGCCGAAGCTTTCTTT. Translating it yields CASSPRPDSYAEAFF.

This chain links TRBV18 with TRBJ2-1; D gene uncertain. CDR1 KGHSH and CDR2 LQKENI come from the germline V gene. This CDR3 has 16 amino acids. Trimming pared 3 bases from V and 6 bases from J, leaving 18 bases between. This CDR3 is CASSPRASSDGNEQFF. The CDR3 nucleotides are TGTGCCAGCTCACCTAGAGCATCCTCCGATGGCAATGAGCAGTTCTTC.

This clonotype has a single count. The chain couples TRBV29-1 to TRBJ2-7; D might be TRBD1 (6 bases). The germline V gene has CDR1 SQVTM and CDR2 ANQGSEA. The CDR3 spans 15 residues. The CDR3 region has the DNA TGCAGGGTAACAGGGATAGGTAAGAAGTCCTACGAGCAGTACTTC. Its translation is CRVTGIGKKSYEQYF.